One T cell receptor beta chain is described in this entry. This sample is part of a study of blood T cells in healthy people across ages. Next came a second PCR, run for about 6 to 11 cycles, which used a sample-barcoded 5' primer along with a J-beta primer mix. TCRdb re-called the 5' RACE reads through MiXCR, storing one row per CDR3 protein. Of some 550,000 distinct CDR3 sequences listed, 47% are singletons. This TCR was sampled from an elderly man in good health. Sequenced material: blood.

For the CDR3, the DNA is TGTGCCAGTAGGGAGTCCGGGGCTGGGGCCAACGTCCTGACTTTC. This translates into CASRESGAGANVLTF. V is TRBV19 and J is TRBJ2-6; a possible D gene is TRBD2 (5 bases). Per germline, CDR1 LNHDA and CDR2 SQIVND (reference sequence). The CDR3 has 15 amino acids. The V end lost 6 bases, the J end lost 2 bases, and 11 bases lay between the germline ends.